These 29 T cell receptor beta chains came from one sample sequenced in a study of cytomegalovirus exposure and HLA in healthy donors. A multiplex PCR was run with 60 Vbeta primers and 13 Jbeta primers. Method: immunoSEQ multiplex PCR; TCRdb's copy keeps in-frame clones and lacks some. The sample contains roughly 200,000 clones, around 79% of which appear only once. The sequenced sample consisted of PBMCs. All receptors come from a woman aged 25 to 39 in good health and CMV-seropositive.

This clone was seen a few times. CDR3 loop: CASSWGQSISGNTIYF. CDR3 DNA: TGTGCCAGCAGCTGGGGACAGTCCATCTCTGGAAACACCATATATTTT. The chain has TRBV7-8 and TRBJ1-3; TRBD1 agrees at 7 bases. This CDR3 contains 16 residues. Trimming at V came to 4 bases and at J to 0 bases, leaving 6 bases not matched to a gene. Germline CDR1 is SGHVS and CDR2 is FQNEAQ.

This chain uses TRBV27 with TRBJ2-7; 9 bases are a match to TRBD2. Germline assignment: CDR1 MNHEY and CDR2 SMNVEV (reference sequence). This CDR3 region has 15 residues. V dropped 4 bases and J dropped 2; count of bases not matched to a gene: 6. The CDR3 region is CASSYETSGTYEQYF. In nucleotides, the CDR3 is TGTGCCAGCAGTTATGAGACTAGCGGAACCTACGAGCAGTACTTC.

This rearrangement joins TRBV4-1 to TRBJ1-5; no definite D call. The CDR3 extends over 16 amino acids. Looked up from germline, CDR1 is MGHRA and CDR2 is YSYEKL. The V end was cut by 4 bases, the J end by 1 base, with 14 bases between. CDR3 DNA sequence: TGCGCCAGCAGCCTAACTAGGGTATCGAGCAATCAGCCCCAGCATTTT. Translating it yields CASSLTRVSSNQPQHF.

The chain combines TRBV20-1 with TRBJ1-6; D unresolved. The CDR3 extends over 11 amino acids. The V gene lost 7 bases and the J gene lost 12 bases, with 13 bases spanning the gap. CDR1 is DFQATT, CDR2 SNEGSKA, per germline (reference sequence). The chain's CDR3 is CSVRLFGPLHF. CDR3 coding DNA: TGCAGTGTTCGACTCTTTGGACCCCTCCACTTT.

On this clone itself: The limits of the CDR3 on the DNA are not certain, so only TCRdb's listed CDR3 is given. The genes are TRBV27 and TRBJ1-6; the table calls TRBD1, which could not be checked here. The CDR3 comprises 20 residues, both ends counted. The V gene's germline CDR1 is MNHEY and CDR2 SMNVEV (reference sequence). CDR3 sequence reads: CASSLFLLTGVVSYNSPLHF.

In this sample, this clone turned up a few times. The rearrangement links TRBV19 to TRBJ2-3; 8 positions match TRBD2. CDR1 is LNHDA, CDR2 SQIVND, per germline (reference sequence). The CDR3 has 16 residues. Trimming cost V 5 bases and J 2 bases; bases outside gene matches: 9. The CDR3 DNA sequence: TGTGCCAGTAGTCCCCTCGTTAGCGGGGACACAGATACGCAGTATTTT. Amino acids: CASSPLVSGDTDTQYF.

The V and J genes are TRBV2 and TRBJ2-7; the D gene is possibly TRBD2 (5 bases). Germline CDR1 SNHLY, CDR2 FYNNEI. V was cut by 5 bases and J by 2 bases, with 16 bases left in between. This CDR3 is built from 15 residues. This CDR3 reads CASSSGGLDAYEQYF. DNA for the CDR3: TGTGCCAGCAGTTCAGGAGGACTGGACGCCTACGAGCAGTACTTC.

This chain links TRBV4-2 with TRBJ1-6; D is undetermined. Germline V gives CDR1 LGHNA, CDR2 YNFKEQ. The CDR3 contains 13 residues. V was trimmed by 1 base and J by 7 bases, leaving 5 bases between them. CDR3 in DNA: TGTGCCAGCAGCCAAGTGGAGAATTCACCCCTCCACTTT. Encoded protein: CASSQVENSPLHF.

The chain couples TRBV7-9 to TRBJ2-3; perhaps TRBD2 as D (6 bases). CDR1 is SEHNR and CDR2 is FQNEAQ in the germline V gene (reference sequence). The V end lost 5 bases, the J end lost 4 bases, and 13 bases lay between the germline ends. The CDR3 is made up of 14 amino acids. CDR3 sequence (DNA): TGTGCCAGCAGCCCGACTAGTTGGGCAGATACGCAGTATTTT. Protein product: CASSPTSWADTQYF.

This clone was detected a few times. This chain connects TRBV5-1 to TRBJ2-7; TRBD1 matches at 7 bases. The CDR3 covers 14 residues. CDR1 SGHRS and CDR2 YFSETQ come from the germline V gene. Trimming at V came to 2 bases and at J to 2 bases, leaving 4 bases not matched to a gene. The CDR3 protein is CASSLKQGPYEQYF. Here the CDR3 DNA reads TGCGCCAGCAGCTTAAAACAGGGGCCCTACGAGCAGTACTTC.

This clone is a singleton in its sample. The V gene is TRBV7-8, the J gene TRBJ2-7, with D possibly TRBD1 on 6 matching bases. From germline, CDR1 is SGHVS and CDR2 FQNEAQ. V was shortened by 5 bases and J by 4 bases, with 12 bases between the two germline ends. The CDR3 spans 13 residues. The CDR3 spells CASSHRVGYEQYF. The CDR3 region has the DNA TGTGCCAGCAGCCACAGGGTGGGATACGAGCAGTACTTC. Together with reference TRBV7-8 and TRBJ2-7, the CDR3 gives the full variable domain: GAGVSQSPRYKVAKRGQDVALRCDPISGHVSLFWYQQALGQGPEFLTYFQNEAQLDKSGLPSDRFFAERPEGSVSTLKIQRTQQEDSAVYLCASSHRVGYEQYFGPGTRLTVT.

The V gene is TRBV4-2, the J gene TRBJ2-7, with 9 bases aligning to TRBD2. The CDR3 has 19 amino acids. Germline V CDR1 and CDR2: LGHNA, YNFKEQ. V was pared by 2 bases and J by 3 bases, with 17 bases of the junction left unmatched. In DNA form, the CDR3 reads TGTGCCAGCAGCCAACAGCTAGCGGGGAGCCATACCATCTACTACGAGCAGTACTTC. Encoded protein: CASSQQLAGSHTIYYEQYF.

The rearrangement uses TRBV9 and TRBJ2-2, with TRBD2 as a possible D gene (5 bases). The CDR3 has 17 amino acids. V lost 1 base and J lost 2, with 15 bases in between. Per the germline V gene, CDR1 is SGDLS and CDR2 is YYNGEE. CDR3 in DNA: TGTGCCAGCAGCGTAACCGGTCGAGGGCCCAACACCGGGGAGCTGTTTTTT. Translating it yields CASSVTGRGPNTGELFF. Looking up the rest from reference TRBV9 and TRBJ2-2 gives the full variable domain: DSGVTQTPKHLITATGQRVTLRCSPRSGDLSVYWYQQSLDQGLQFLIQYYNGEERAKGNILERFSAQQFPDLHSELNLSSLELGDSALYFCASSVTGRGPNTGELFFGEGSRLTVL.

CDR3 bases: TGCGCCAGCAGCTTGCATACAGGGGGTGACCCTAATGATGGCTACACCTTC. Its translation: CASSLHTGGDPNDGYTF. The chain employs TRBV5-1 and TRBJ1-2; 8 nucleotides match TRBD1. Germline CDR1 is SGHRS and CDR2 is YFSETQ. The CDR3 sequence is 17 residues long. Trimming removed 1 base from V and 6 bases from J; junction bases left unmatched: 14.

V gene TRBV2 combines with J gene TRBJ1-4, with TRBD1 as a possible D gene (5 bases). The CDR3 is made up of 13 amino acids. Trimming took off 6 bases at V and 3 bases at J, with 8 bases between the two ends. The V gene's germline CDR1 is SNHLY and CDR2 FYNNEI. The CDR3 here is CASRGEANEKLFF. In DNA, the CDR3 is TGTGCCAGCAGGGGGGAGGCTAATGAAAAACTGTTTTTT.

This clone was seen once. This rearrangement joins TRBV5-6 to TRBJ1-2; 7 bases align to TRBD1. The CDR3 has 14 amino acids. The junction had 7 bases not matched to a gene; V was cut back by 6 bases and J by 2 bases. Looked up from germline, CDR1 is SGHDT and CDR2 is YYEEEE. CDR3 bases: TGTGCCAGCATAAGACAGGGTTCGAACTATGGCTACACCTTC. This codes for CASIRQGSNYGYTF.

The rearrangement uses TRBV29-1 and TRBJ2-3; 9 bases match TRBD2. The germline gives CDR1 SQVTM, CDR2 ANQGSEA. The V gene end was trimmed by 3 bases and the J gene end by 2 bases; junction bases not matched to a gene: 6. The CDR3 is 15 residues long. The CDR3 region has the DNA TGCAGCGTTGAGGGCGGGAGGGGATACACAGATACGCAGTATTTT. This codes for CSVEGGRGYTDTQYF.

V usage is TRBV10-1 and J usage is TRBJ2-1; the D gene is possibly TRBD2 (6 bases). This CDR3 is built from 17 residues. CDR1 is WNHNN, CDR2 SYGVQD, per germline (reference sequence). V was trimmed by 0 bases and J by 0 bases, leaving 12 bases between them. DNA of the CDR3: TGCGCCAGCAGTGAGTCTAGCGGCGAAAGCTCCTACAATGAGCAGTTCTTC. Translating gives CASSESSGESSYNEQFF.

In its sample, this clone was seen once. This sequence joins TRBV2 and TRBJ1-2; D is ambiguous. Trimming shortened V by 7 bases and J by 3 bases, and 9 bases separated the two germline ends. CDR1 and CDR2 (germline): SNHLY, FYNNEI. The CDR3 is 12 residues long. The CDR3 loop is CASTLSDYGYTF. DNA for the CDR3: TGTGCCAGCACCCTTTCAGACTATGGCTACACCTTC.

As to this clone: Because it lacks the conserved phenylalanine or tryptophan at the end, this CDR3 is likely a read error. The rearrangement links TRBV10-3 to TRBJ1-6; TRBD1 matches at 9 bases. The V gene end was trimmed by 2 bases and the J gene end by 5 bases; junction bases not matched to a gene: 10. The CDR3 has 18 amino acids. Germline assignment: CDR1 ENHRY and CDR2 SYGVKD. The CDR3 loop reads CAISEQQPWTGDNSPLHL. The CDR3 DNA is TGTGCCATCAGTGAGCAACAACCATGGACAGGGGATAATTCACCCCTCCACCTT.

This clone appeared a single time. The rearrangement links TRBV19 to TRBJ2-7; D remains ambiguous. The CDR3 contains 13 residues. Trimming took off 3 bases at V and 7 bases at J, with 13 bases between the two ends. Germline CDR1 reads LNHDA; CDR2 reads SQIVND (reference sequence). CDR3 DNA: TGTGCCAGTAGTATTCCTACCTTTAAAGAGCAGTACTTC. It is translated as CASSIPTFKEQYF.

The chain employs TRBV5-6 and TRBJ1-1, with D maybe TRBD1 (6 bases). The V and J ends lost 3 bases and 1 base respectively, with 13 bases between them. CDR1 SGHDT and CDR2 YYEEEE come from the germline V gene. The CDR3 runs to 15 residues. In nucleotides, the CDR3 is TGTGCCAGCAGCTCTTACAGGGAAAAGAACACTGAAGCTTTCTTT. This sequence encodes CASSSYREKNTEAFF.

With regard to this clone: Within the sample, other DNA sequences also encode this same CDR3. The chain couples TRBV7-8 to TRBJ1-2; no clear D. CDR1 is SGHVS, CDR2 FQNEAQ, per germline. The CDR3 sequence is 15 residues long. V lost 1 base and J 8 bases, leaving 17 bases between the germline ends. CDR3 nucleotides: TGTGCCAGCAGCTTAGGGTCAGGTGCGCAGGCGGGCTACACCTTC. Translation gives CASSLGSGAQAGYTF.

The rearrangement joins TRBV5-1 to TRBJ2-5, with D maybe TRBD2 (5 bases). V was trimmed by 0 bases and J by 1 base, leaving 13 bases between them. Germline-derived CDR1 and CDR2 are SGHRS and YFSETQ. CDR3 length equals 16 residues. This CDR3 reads CASSLGQMEAQETQYF. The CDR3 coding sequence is TGCGCCAGCAGCTTGGGCCAGATGGAGGCCCAAGAGACCCAGTACTTC.

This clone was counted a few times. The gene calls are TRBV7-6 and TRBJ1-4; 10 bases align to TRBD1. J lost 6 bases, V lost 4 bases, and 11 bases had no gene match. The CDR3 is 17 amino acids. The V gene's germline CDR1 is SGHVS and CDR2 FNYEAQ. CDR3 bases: TGTGCCAGCAGCTATCTAATATTGGGGACAGGGGATGAAAAACTGTTTTTT. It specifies CASSYLILGTGDEKLFF.

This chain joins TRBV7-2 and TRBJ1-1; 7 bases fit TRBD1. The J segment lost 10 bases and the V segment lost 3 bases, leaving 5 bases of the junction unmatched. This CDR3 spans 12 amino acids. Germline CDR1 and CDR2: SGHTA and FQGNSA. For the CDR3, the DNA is TGTGCCAGCAGCTTGCCGGGACAGAGAGCTTTCTTT. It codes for CASSLPGQRAFF.

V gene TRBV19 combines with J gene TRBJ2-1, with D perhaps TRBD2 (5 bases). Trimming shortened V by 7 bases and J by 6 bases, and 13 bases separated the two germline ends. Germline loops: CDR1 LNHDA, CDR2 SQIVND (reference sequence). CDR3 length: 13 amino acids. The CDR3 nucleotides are TGTGCCAGTAACCCCGGACTCTTCAATGAGCAGTTCTTC. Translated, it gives CASNPGLFNEQFF.

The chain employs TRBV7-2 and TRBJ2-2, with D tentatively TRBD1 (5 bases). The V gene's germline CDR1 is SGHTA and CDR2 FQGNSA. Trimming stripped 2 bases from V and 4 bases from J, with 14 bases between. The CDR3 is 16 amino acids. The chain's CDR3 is CASSLWQGLATGELFF. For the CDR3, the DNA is TGTGCCAGCAGCTTATGGCAGGGTTTGGCCACCGGGGAGCTGTTTTTT. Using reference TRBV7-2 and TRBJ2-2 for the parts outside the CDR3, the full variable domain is GAGVSQSPSNKVTEKGKDVELRCDPISGHTALYWYRQSLGQGLEFLIYFQGNSAPDKSGLPSDRFSAERTGGSVSTLTIQRTQQEDSAVYLCASSLWQGLATGELFFGEGSRLTVL.

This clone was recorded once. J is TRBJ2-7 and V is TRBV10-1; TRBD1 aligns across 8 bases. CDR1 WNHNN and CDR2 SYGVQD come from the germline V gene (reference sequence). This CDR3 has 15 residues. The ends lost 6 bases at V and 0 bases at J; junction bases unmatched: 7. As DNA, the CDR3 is TGCGCCAGCAGCGGAGGACAGGGAGGCTCCTACGAGCAGTACTTC. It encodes CASSGGQGGSYEQYF.